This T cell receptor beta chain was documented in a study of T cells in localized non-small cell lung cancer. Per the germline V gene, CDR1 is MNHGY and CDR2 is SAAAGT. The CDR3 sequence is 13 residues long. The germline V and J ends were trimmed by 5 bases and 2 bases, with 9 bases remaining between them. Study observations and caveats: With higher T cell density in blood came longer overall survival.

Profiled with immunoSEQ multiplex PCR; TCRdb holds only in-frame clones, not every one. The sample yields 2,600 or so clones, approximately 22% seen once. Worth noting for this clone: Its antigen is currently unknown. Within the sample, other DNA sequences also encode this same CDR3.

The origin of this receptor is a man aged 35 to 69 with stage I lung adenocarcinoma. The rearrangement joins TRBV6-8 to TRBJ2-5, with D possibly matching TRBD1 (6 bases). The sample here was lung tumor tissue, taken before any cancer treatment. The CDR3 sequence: CASSRDRQETQYF. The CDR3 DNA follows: TGTGCCAGCAGTCGAGACAGGCAAGAGACCCAGTACTTC.